Listed below are T cell receptor beta chains from one sample, sequenced in a study of shared clonotypes between healthy human individuals. TCRdb's copy holds only in-frame clones and misses some; the assay was immunoSEQ multiplex PCR. The sample lists roughly 550,000 clones, around 95% occurring once. The sequencing input was naive CD8+ T cells sorted from blood. These receptors were collected from a woman aged 30 to 39 in good health. The CDR3 runs from the conserved cysteine through the conserved F or W. Fields, in order: J gene, clone size, V gene, D gene, CDR3 protein, CDR3 DNA. The D gene is left open where the match is weak. Not all rows give a size; the values are once, few, many and, for expanded clones, a class.

TRBJ2-3 once TRBV7-8 TRBD1 CASSLYRGWSADTQYF TGTGCCAGCAGCTTATACAGGGGGTGGTCAGCAGATACGCAGTATTTT
TRBJ2-2 NA TRBV13 TRBD2 CASNLKPSGMGSGELFF TGTGCCAGCAACCTAAAGCCTAGCGGGATGGGATCCGGGGAGCTGTTTTTT
TRBJ2-1 NA TRBV6-5 NA CASSYLGRGVDEQFF TGTGCCAGCAGTTACTTGGGCAGGGGGGTCGATGAGCAGTTCTTC
TRBJ1-2 NA TRBV4-1 TRBD1 CASSVHQGAGYGYTF TGCGCCAGCAGCGTACACCAGGGGGCGGGCTATGGCTACACCTTC
TRBJ2-7 NA TRBV6-5 NA CASRGGTYEQYF TGTGCCAGCAGAGGGGGTACCTACGAGCAGTACTTC
TRBJ2-7 NA TRBV11-2 NA CASSSEVAPGYEQYF TGTGCCAGCAGCTCCGAGGTTGCGCCTGGCTACGAGCAGTACTTC
TRBJ2-1 NA TRBV28 NA CASSLRGRVAYNEQFF TGTGCCAGCAGTTTACGAGGGAGAGTCGCCTACAATGAGCAGTTCTTC
TRBJ2-7 NA TRBV7-2 NA CASSLASGTYEQYF TGTGCCAGCAGCTTAGCTAGCGGAACCTACGAGCAGTACTTC
TRBJ1-1 NA TRBV28 NA CASSPRGDTEAFF TGTGCCAGCAGTCCGCGGGGGGACACTGAAGCTTTCTTT
TRBJ1-2 NA TRBV5-4 NA CASSLDSAFYGYTF TGTGCCAGCAGCTTGGATAGTGCATTCTATGGCTACACCTTC
TRBJ1-1 NA TRBV6-6 NA CASSYSKTPQAFF TGTGCCAGCAGTTACTCGAAGACACCTCAAGCTTTCTTT
TRBJ1-2 NA TRBV28 NA CASLSGKGGYTF TGTGCCAGCCTCTCCGGGAAGGGTGGCTACACCTTC
TRBJ2-1 NA TRBV6-6 TRBD2 CASSPWTSGSKNEQFF TGTGCCAGCAGCCCCTGGACTAGCGGGAGTAAGAATGAGCAGTTCTTC
TRBJ2-1 NA TRBV13 NA CASRSNSDNEQFF TGTGCCAGCAGATCTAATTCCGACAATGAGCAGTTCTTC
TRBJ2-3 NA TRBV10-2 NA CASSVVDPLDTQYF TGCGCCAGCAGTGTGGTGGATCCCCTCGATACGCAGTATTTT
TRBJ2-3 NA TRBV27 NA CASRPPGLMVGDTQYF TGTGCCAGCAGGCCGCCGGGATTAATGGTCGGGGATACGCAGTATTTT
TRBJ1-5 NA TRBV5-8 NA CASSLGGALFGNQPQHF TGTGCCAGCAGCTTGGGGGGGGCGCTGTTCGGGAATCAGCCCCAGCATTTT
TRBJ2-7 once TRBV7-9 NA CASSLPGYEQYF TGTGCCAGCAGCCTGCCAGGTTACGAGCAGTACTTC
TRBJ1-2 NA TRBV11-2 TRBD1 CASSSYDRGSGYTF TGTGCCAGCAGCTCTTACGACAGGGGAAGTGGCTACACCTTC
TRBJ2-7 NA TRBV5-1 NA CASSFGGRYEQYF TGCGCCAGCAGTTTCGGGGGGCGGTACGAGCAGTACTTC
TRBJ2-3 NA TRBV7-9 TRBD2 CASSSKTSGSTDTQYF TGTGCCAGCAGCTCCAAGACTAGCGGTAGCACAGATACGCAGTATTTT